Shown below are 16 T cell receptor beta chains from a single sample sequenced in a study of cytomegalovirus exposure and HLA in healthy donors. The PCR used 60 Vbeta and 13 Jbeta primers. Repertoires were generated with immunoSEQ multiplex PCR, while TCRdb's copy carries only in-frame clones and drops some. In the table there are roughly 120,000 clones, 70% to 80% of which are singletons. Sequencing used PBMCs. The origin of the receptors is a woman aged 40 to 50 in good health and CMV-seropositive.

The chain combines TRBV7-9 with TRBJ2-7; perhaps TRBD2 as D (6 bases). V lost 5 bases and J 4 bases, leaving 18 bases between the germline ends. Germline loops: CDR1 SEHNR, CDR2 FQNEAQ (reference sequence). CDR3 length: 15 residues. The CDR3 spells CASSATSGTEYEQYF. In DNA form, the CDR3 reads TGTGCCAGCAGCGCCACCTCCGGGACTGAGTACGAGCAGTACTTC.

This chain joins TRBV7-6 and TRBJ2-4; a possible D gene is TRBD1 (7 bases). V gave up 1 base and J gave up 8 bases, with 12 bases separating them. The CDR3 totals 14 residues. Germline V lookup: CDR1 SGHVS, CDR2 FNYEAQ. The CDR3 spells CASSLEGRGDIQYF. The DNA for the CDR3 is TGTGCCAGCAGCTTAGAAGGCAGGGGGGACATTCAGTACTTC.

The V and J genes are TRBV18 and TRBJ2-7; D call uncertain. This CDR3 region has 11 residues. V dropped 6 bases and J dropped 9 bases, with 12 bases sitting between them. The germline CDR1 and CDR2 sequences are KGHSH and LQKENI. Here the CDR3 DNA reads TGTGCCAGCTCTCCCGGATCGGGGCAGTACTTC. As protein: CASSPGSGQYF.

The chain links TRBV6-7 to TRBJ1-1; D may be TRBD1 (6 bases). TRBV6-7 is identified as an open reading frame with a role that is uncertain. CDR3 length: 16 residues. The V and J ends lost 5 bases and 3 bases respectively, with 19 bases between them. CDR3 nucleotides: TGTGCCAGCAGTAGAACCCGGGGACACTGGGACACTGAAGCTTTCTTT. This codes for CASSRTRGHWDTEAFF.

This clone was seen a few times. The V call is TRBV5-6, the J call TRBJ1-4, with a possible D match to TRBD1 (5 bases). The CDR3 has 16 amino acids. Germline-derived CDR1 and CDR2 are SGHDT and YYEEEE. V was clipped by 0 bases and J by 1 base, with 10 bases between them. CDR3 protein: CASSLGTGGTNEKLFF. CDR3 nucleotide sequence: TGTGCCAGCAGCTTGGGTACGGGGGGAACTAATGAAAAACTGTTTTTT.

The rearrangement joins TRBV9 to TRBJ2-3; maybe TRBD2 (6 bases). Germline values: CDR1 SGDLS, CDR2 YYNGEE. Trimming shortened V by 1 base and J by 2 bases, and 17 bases separated the two germline ends. The CDR3 sequence is 17 residues long. CDR3 nucleotides: TGTGCCAGCAGCGTAACGGGACTTCCCATATACACAGATACGCAGTATTTT. Translated: CASSVTGLPIYTDTQYF.

The chain carries TRBV5-1 and TRBJ2-1, with TRBD2 as a possible D gene (6 bases). The germline V gene has CDR1 SGHRS and CDR2 YFSETQ. This CDR3 contains 16 residues. Deletions cut 0 bases from V and 8 bases from J, with 18 bases between. CDR3 DNA sequence: TGCGCCAGCAGCTTGGAGGACTACCGTGATATCGATGAGCAGTTCTTC. Residues: CASSLEDYRDIDEQFF. Supplemented by reference TRBV5-1 and TRBJ2-1, the full variable domain reads KAGVTQTPRYLIKTRGQQVTLSCSPISGHRSVSWYQQTPGQGLQFLFEYFSETQRNKGNFPGRFSGRQFSNSRSEMNVSTLELGDSALYLCASSLEDYRDIDEQFFGPGTRLTVL.

The chain links TRBV9 to TRBJ2-5, with unresolved D. Near its end, the DNA agrees better with TRBJ2-7, so the J call may be wrong. CDR3 length: 16 residues. Germline-derived CDR1 and CDR2 are SGDLS and YYNGEE. The CDR3 DNA is TGTGCCAGCAGCGTAGATACACAGCTTGATCCCTACGAGCAGTACTTC. Its protein product is CASSVDTQLDPYEQYF.

The V and J genes are TRBV15 and TRBJ2-5; 9 bases are a match to TRBD1. Looked up from germline, CDR1 is LNHNV and CDR2 is YYDKDF (reference sequence). This CDR3 has 12 residues. V shed 2 bases, J shed 14 bases, and the junction held 6 bases outside the gene matches. The CDR3 is CATSRPRDRVYF. The CDR3 coding sequence is TGTGCCACCAGCAGACCCCGGGACAGGGTCTACTTC.

V usage is TRBV29-1 and J usage is TRBJ1-4, with D perhaps matching TRBD1 (5 bases). The germline V gene encodes CDR1 SQVTM and CDR2 ANQGSEA. The CDR3 has 15 amino acids. The V end lost 7 bases, the J end lost 0 bases, and 15 bases lay between the germline ends. The CDR3: CSAGVRGSTNEKLFF. The DNA of the CDR3 is TGCAGCGCTGGAGTCCGGGGGTCAACTAATGAAAAACTGTTTTTT.

The genes are TRBV15 and TRBJ2-1; TRBD1 matches at 8 bases. V lost 4 bases to trimming and J lost 6 bases; unmatched junction nucleotides: 5. The CDR3 covers 14 residues. The germline V gene encodes CDR1 LNHNV and CDR2 YYDKDF (reference sequence). CDR3 sequence: CATSKPGQANEQFF. CDR3 DNA sequence: TGTGCCACCAGCAAACCGGGACAGGCCAATGAGCAGTTCTTC. The complete variable domain, with remaining parts taken from reference TRBV15 and TRBJ2-1, reads DAMVIQNPRYQVTQFGKPVTLSCSQTLNHNVMYWYQQKSSQAPKLLFHYYDKDFNNEADTPDNFQSRRPNTSFCFLDIRSPGLGDTAMYLCATSKPGQANEQFFGPGTRLTVL.

This chain links TRBV7-9 with TRBJ1-1, with no clear D. Germline V gives CDR1 SEHNR, CDR2 FQNEAQ (reference sequence). The CDR3 contains 15 residues. Trimming cost V 5 bases and J 6 bases, with 19 bases left between them. CDR3 in DNA: TGTGCCAGCAGCGGTGATCGGGGAATTTACCCTGAAGCTTTCTTT. Translation: CASSGDRGIYPEAFF.

The chain joins TRBV19 to TRBJ1-3; D is uncertain. Germline loops: CDR1 LNHDA, CDR2 SQIVND (reference sequence). CDR3 length: 17 amino acids. V lost 5 bases and J 0 bases, leaving 17 bases between the germline ends. As DNA, the CDR3 is TGTGCCAGTAGTCGCCTAGGAGGCACGAGCTCTGGAAACACCATATATTTT. Amino acid sequence: CASSRLGGTSSGNTIYF.

CDR3 loop: CASSPRGGEKLFF. The CDR3 bases are TGTGCCAGCTCACCACGCGGGGGGGAAAAACTGTTTTTT. The chain has TRBV18 and TRBJ1-4; D perhaps matches TRBD1 (5 bases). The CDR3 covers 13 residues. V shed 1 base and J shed 8 bases, with 8 bases lying between them. The V gene's germline CDR1 is KGHSH and CDR2 LQKENI. The full variable domain, completed using reference TRBV18 and TRBJ1-4, is NAGVMQNPRHLVRRRGQEARLRCSPMKGHSHVYWYRQLPEEGLKFMVYLQKENIIDESGMPKERFSAEFPKEGPSILRIQQVVRGDSAAYFCASSPRGGEKLFFGSGTQLSVL.

This chain links TRBV6-8 with TRBJ1-3; the match to TRBD1 covers 10 bases. From germline, CDR1 is MNHGY and CDR2 SAAAGT. V dropped 2 bases and J dropped 4; count of bases not matched to a gene: 5. The CDR3 covers 16 residues. CDR3 sequence (DNA): TGTGCCAGCAGTTACCCCGACAGGGGGCCCGGAAACACCATATATTTT. It codes for CASSYPDRGPGNTIYF.

This sequence joins TRBV30 and TRBJ2-5; TRBD1 agrees at 7 bases. There are 12 residues in the CDR3. Germline V lookup: CDR1 GTSNPN, CDR2 SVGIG (reference sequence). The V and J ends lost 1 base and 5 bases, in that order; junction bases with no gene match: 1. The CDR3 sequence is CAWSEQGETQYF. The CDR3 DNA reads as TGTGCCTGGAGTGAACAGGGGGAGACCCAGTACTTC. Complete variable domain (other parts from reference TRBV30 and TRBJ2-5): SQTIHQWPATLVQPVGSPLSLECTVEGTSNPNLYWYRQAAGRGLQLLFYSVGIGQISSEVPQNLSASRPQDRQFILSSKKLLLSDSGFYLCAWSEQGETQYFGPGTRLLVL.